Below are 30 T cell receptor beta chains sequenced from a single sample in a study of patients and donors after allogeneic stem cell transplantation. TCRdb fed the RT-PCR reads into MiXCR, producing one record per CDR3 protein. The sample records approximately 200,000 distinct CDR3 sequences, less than 50% being singletons. Sequenced material: blood, either unsorted or a sorted T cell fraction (not recorded which). These receptor sequences come from a human donor who was either an allogeneic HSCT recipient or a stem cell or donor lymphocyte infusion donor (not recorded which). It is not recorded whose cells these are; they may come from a transplant donor.

The genes are TRBV20-1 and TRBJ1-2, with no clear D. The CDR3 sequence is 12 residues long. Deletions cut 0 bases from V and 8 bases from J, with 10 bases between. Germline CDR1 reads DFQATT; CDR2 reads SNEGSKA (reference sequence). DNA for the CDR3: TGCAGTGCTAGAGATCCCGAGCAGGGCTACACCTTC. As protein: CSARDPEQGYTF.

This CDR3 reads CASSVDTSGYEQYF. The DNA for the CDR3 is TGTGCCAGCAGCGTAGATACTAGCGGCTACGAGCAGTACTTC. The chain recombines TRBV9 with TRBJ2-7; 8 bases align to TRBD2. The CDR3 spans 14 residues. In germline, CDR1 is SGDLS, CDR2 YYNGEE. V gave up 0 bases and J gave up 3 bases; unmatched junction bases: 2.

The V call is TRBV18, the J call TRBJ1-1; no definite D call. This CDR3 spans 15 amino acids. Per germline, CDR1 KGHSH and CDR2 LQKENI. Trimming shortened V by 3 bases and J by 1 base, and 12 bases separated the two germline ends. The CDR3 spells CASSPLGGRNTEAFF. CDR3 nucleotides: TGTGCCAGCTCACCTCTTGGCGGGAGGAACACTGAAGCTTTCTTT.

The genes are TRBV27 and TRBJ1-5; weak D call: TRBD1 (5 bases). CDR1 and CDR2 (germline): MNHEY, SMNVEV (reference sequence). This CDR3 has 15 residues. V was trimmed by 3 bases and J by 5 bases, leaving 14 bases between them. The CDR3 is CASSFYGLGDQPQHF. The CDR3 nucleotides read TGTGCCAGCAGTTTCTACGGTTTGGGGGATCAGCCCCAGCATTTT.

This chain joins TRBV5-1 and TRBJ2-7; D remains unclear. Germline V CDR1 and CDR2: SGHRS, YFSETQ. V was trimmed by 0 bases and J by 4 bases, leaving 14 bases between them. The CDR3 is 15 residues long. Here the CDR3 reads CASSLDLGMRYEQYF. The CDR3 coding sequence is TGCGCCAGCAGCTTGGACCTGGGTATGAGGTACGAGCAGTACTTC.

This rearrangement joins TRBV12-3 or TRBV12-4 to TRBJ2-6; no firm D call. Deletions cut 7 bases from V and 1 base from J, with 5 bases between. There are 13 residues in the CDR3. CDR3: CASTPSGANVLTF. CDR3 nucleotides: TGTGCCAGCACACCATCTGGGGCCAACGTCCTGACTTTC.

The chain recombines TRBV5-1 with TRBJ2-1; 9 bases map to TRBD1. CDR1 is SGHRS and CDR2 is YFSETQ in the germline V gene. The CDR3 contains 15 residues. The trim removed 7 bases at V and 9 bases at J, leaving 14 bases unmatched. CDR3 protein: CASRARTGDMGEQFF. CDR3 nucleotides: TGCGCCAGCCGCGCAAGGACAGGGGATATGGGTGAGCAGTTCTTC. Complete variable domain (other parts from reference TRBV5-1 and TRBJ2-1): KAGVTQTPRYLIKTRGQQVTLSCSPISGHRSVSWYQQTPGQGLQFLFEYFSETQRNKGNFPGRFSGRQFSNSRSEMNVSTLELGDSALYLCASRARTGDMGEQFFGPGTRLTVL.

There are a few counts of this clonotype. The chain couples TRBV29-1 to TRBJ1-2; TRBD1 might be the D (6 bases). The germline V gene has CDR1 SQVTM and CDR2 ANQGSEA. The CDR3 has 13 amino acids. V gave up 4 bases and J gave up 6 bases, with 15 bases separating them. The CDR3 region is CSVGWRGPDGYTF. The CDR3 bases are TGCAGCGTTGGGTGGCGGGGGCCCGATGGCTACACCTTC.

Note on this clonotype: An end of the junction does not agree with germline; a read error may underlie this. This chain links TRBV5-1 with TRBJ1-1, with 8 bases matching TRBD1. CDR1 and CDR2 (germline): SGHRS, YFSETQ. The length of the CDR3 is 14 residues. The DNA for the CDR3 is TGTGCCAGCAGCTTAGACAGGGGATGGACTGAAGCTTTCTTT. Translated, it gives CASSLDRGWTEAFF.

The table lists this clonotype with a few counts. The chain employs TRBV20-1 and TRBJ1-1; D might be TRBD1 (5 bases). The germline V and J ends were trimmed by 0 bases and 1 base, with 15 bases remaining between them. Germline V gene lookup returns CDR1 DFQATT and CDR2 SNEGSKA (reference sequence). CDR3 length: 16 amino acids. CDR3 nucleotide sequence: TGCAGTGCTAGAGATCAGGGTGGAGGGAGGAACACTGAAGCTTTCTTT. This translates into CSARDQGGGRNTEAFF.

This clonotype was seen a single time. This rearrangement joins TRBV7-2 to TRBJ2-2, with 8 nucleotides matching TRBD1. The germline gives CDR1 SGHTA, CDR2 FQGNSA. V gave up 3 bases and J gave up 3 bases; unmatched junction bases: 3. This CDR3 contains 15 residues. As DNA, the CDR3 is TGTGCCAGCAGCTTCGGGACAGGTTACACCGGGGAGCTGTTTTTT. Residues: CASSFGTGYTGELFF.

V and J are TRBV12-3 or TRBV12-4 and TRBJ1-6; D is uncertain. The CDR3 sequence is 15 residues long. V dropped 5 bases and J dropped 0 bases, with 8 bases sitting between them. The CDR3 region is CASSDRSSYNSPLHF. The CDR3 bases are TGTGCCAGCAGTGATCGGAGCTCCTATAATTCACCCCTCCACTTT.

This clonotype was seen a handful of times. The V call is TRBV15, the J call TRBJ2-7; TRBD1 is a possible D gene (5 bases). The V gene lost 3 bases and the J gene lost 1 base, with 7 bases spanning the gap. The germline gives CDR1 LNHNV, CDR2 YYDKDF (reference sequence). The CDR3 consists of 13 residues. For the CDR3, the DNA is TGTGCCACCAGCAGGGACATTTCCTACGAGCAGTACTTC. Protein product: CATSRDISYEQYF.

As regards this clonotype: One junction end disagrees with the germline gene, perhaps due to a read error. The V and J genes are TRBV12-3 or TRBV12-4 and TRBJ1-5, with D possibly being TRBD1 (6 bases). This CDR3 is 15 amino acids long. CDR3 protein: CSSSFRRQGNQPQHF. CDR3 sequence (DNA): TGTTCCAGCAGTTTCAGGAGACAGGGCAATCAGCCCCAGCATTTT.

The chain is built from TRBV27 and TRBJ1-6; D gene uncertain. The CDR3 consists of 15 residues. The V end was cut by 3 bases, the J end by 4 bases, with 10 bases between. Looked up from germline, CDR1 is MNHEY and CDR2 is SMNVEV (reference sequence). The CDR3 spells CASSFAGLYNSPLHF. The CDR3 DNA is TGTGCCAGCAGTTTCGCGGGCCTTTATAATTCACCCCTCCACTTT.

CDR3 DNA: TGTGCCAGCAGCTCTTTCGGACAGGGGCCTCGGGAGACCCAGTACTTC. This sequence encodes CASSSFGQGPRETQYF. The chain couples TRBV7-9 to TRBJ2-5; 9 positions match TRBD1. Germline CDR1 and CDR2: SEHNR and FQNEAQ (reference sequence). There are 16 residues in the CDR3. J lost 5 bases, V lost 4 bases, and 11 bases had no gene match.

The chain is built from TRBV7-2 and TRBJ2-5, with D unresolved. This CDR3 comprises 14 residues. Germline CDR1 and CDR2: SGHTA and FQGNSA. V was trimmed by 6 bases and J by 5 bases, leaving 16 bases between them. The CDR3 DNA follows: TGTGCCAGCAGTCACGGAGTGGGTGGGGAGACCCAGTACTTC. It specifies CASSHGVGGETQYF.

This chain joins TRBV7-9 and TRBJ2-5; D is ambiguous. The CDR3 consists of 12 residues. Germline lookup yields CDR1 SEHNR and CDR2 FQNEAQ (reference sequence). Trimming pared 3 bases from V and 4 bases from J, leaving 6 bases between. This chain's CDR3 is CASSFDGETQYF. The DNA for the CDR3 is TGTGCCAGCAGCTTCGATGGAGAGACCCAGTACTTC.

In DNA form, the CDR3 reads TGCAGCGTGGAACCTCAGGGAGGGACCGGGGAGCTGTTTTTT. Its translation is CSVEPQGGTGELFF. V is TRBV29-1 and J is TRBJ2-2; 7 nucleotides agree with TRBD2. CDR3 length: 14 residues. Looked up from germline, CDR1 is SQVTM and CDR2 is ANQGSEA. Trimming removed 6 bases from V and 5 bases from J; junction bases left unmatched: 9.

The sample holds a few counts of this clonotype. The rearrangement uses TRBV6-2 or TRBV6-3 and TRBJ1-5; maybe TRBD1 (5 bases). Germline V gene sequence: CDR1 MNHEY, CDR2 SVGEGT. Trimming left V 0 bases short and J 10 bases short, with 7 bases between. This CDR3 has 12 amino acids. DNA of the CDR3: TGTGCCAGCAGTTACTCGGGGGACCCCCAGCATTTT. Translating gives CASSYSGDPQHF.

The CDR3 reads CASRHRDGYSPLHF. In nucleotides, the CDR3 is TGTGCCAGCAGACACCGGGACGGTTATTCACCCCTCCACTTT. V gene TRBV25-1 combines with J gene TRBJ1-6; D may be TRBD1 (5 bases). The ends were cut back, 6 bases at V and 8 bases at J, with 14 bases in the middle. The CDR3 runs to 14 residues. Germline lookup yields CDR1 MGHDK and CDR2 SYGVNS.

This clonotype was counted between two and nine times. The V and J genes are TRBV7-2 and TRBJ2-5; TRBD2 might be the D (7 bases). The CDR3 covers 14 residues. From germline, CDR1 is SGHTA and CDR2 FQGNSA. The germline V and J ends were trimmed by 5 bases and 4 bases, with 14 bases remaining between them. The chain's CDR3 is CASSQRGALETQYF. The CDR3 DNA follows: TGTGCCAGCAGCCAACGGGGGGCCCTAGAGACCCAGTACTTC. Complete variable domain (other parts from reference TRBV7-2 and TRBJ2-5): GAGVSQSPSNKVTEKGKDVELRCDPISGHTALYWYRQSLGQGLEFLIYFQGNSAPDKSGLPSDRFSAERTGGSVSTLTIQRTQQEDSAVYLCASSQRGALETQYFGPGTRLLVL.

This clonotype was counted once. The chain employs TRBV12-3 or TRBV12-4 and TRBJ2-5, with 9 bases that match TRBD1. The CDR3 is 14 residues long. J was trimmed by 5 bases and V by 2 bases; bases with no gene match: 3. The CDR3 sequence is CASSLNRGHETQYF. CDR3 coding DNA: TGTGCCAGCAGTTTAAACAGGGGGCATGAGACCCAGTACTTC.

The rearrangement links TRBV4-2 to TRBJ1-4, with D possibly being TRBD1 (5 bases). The CDR3 runs to 17 residues. The ends were cut back, 3 bases at V and 2 bases at J, with 16 bases in the middle. Germline lookup yields CDR1 LGHNA and CDR2 YNFKEQ. The chain's CDR3 is CASSHGMLGTTNEKLFF. The CDR3 coding sequence is TGTGCCAGCAGCCATGGGATGTTAGGGACGACTAATGAAAAACTGTTTTTT.

The V gene is TRBV28, the J gene TRBJ1-2, with a possible D match to TRBD1 (6 bases). Germline V gives CDR1 MDHEN, CDR2 SYDVKM. This CDR3 region has 14 residues. V lost 3 bases and J 3 bases, leaving 11 bases between the germline ends. CDR3 in DNA: TGTGCCAGCAGTTTCCAGGGGAGGGACTATGGCTACACCTTC. It is translated as CASSFQGRDYGYTF.

The chain combines TRBV4-3 with TRBJ2-3, with 11 nucleotides matching TRBD2. J was trimmed by 4 bases and V by 1 base; bases with no gene match: 4. This CDR3 contains 16 residues. CDR1 LGHNA and CDR2 YSLEER come from the germline V gene. CDR3 coding DNA: TGCGCCAGCAGCCAAGGAAGACTAGCGGGGTCAGATACGCAGTATTTT. This translates into CASSQGRLAGSDTQYF.

The gene calls are TRBV5-1 and TRBJ2-3, with D unclear. The germline CDR1 and CDR2 sequences are SGHRS and YFSETQ. This CDR3 has 11 amino acids. The V end was cut by 0 bases, the J end by 10 bases, with 6 bases between. DNA for the CDR3: TGCGCCAGCAGCTTGGTCAATGCGCAGTATTTT. It is translated as CASSLVNAQYF.

The chain is built from TRBV5-5 and TRBJ1-3, with D unresolved. The CDR3 length is 16 residues. Between the trimmed V and J ends, which lost 4 bases and 3 bases, there was a span of 17 bases. Germline V gives CDR1 SGHKS, CDR2 YYEKEE (reference sequence). The CDR3 sequence is CASSRTEAVFGNTIYF. The CDR3 DNA reads TGTGCCAGCAGCCGTACGGAAGCCGTCTTTGGAAACACCATATATTTT.

This clonotype was recorded a few times. The J gene is TRBJ1-2, the V gene TRBV5-4; a weak D match, TRBD1 (6 bases). Trimming removed 3 bases at V and 0 bases at J, with 15 bases between. This CDR3 is built from 16 residues. Germline V gene sequence: CDR1 SGHNT, CDR2 YYREEE (reference sequence). The CDR3 nucleotides are TGTGCCAGCAGCTCCCAGGGGAGCCCCACTAACTATGGCTACACCTTC. Residues: CASSSQGSPTNYGYTF.

This clonotype was counted a few times. The chain has TRBV2 and TRBJ2-3; TRBD2 agrees at 12 bases. CDR1 SNHLY and CDR2 FYNNEI come from the germline V gene. The CDR3 sequence is 15 residues long. Unmatched junction bases numbered 4, after V lost 5 bases and J lost 4 bases. CDR3 bases: TGTGCCAGCAGTTCTAGCGGGGGGGCCGCAGATACGCAGTATTTT. It is translated as CASSSSGGAADTQYF.